One sample yielded the 10 T cell receptor beta chains listed below, sequenced in a study of vaccination effects on CD4 cells after COVID-19. Scientists isolated CD4+ T cells after a roughly ten-day culture period ended. Each participant was given two doses of one vaccine (BNT162b2 or mRNA-1273). Antigens of these TCRs are unknown. Data came from immunoSEQ multiplex PCR; TCRdb stores just in-frame clones and leaves some out. The table records about 45,000 clones, about three quarters of them present only once. Here the sequenced sample was CD4+ T cells from PBMCs cultured without peptide, taken after COVID-19 vaccination. These receptors were obtained from a human donor who received a COVID-19 vaccine.

This rearrangement joins TRBV19 to TRBJ2-7; possible D gene TRBD1, 6 bases. Trimming pared 8 bases from V and 6 bases from J, leaving 17 bases between. This CDR3 region has 13 residues. CDR1 LNHDA and CDR2 SQIVND come from the germline V gene (reference sequence). CDR3 sequence: CASATTGSGEQYF. In nucleotides, the CDR3 is TGTGCCAGTGCTACTACAGGGTCGGGCGAGCAGTACTTC.

The J gene is TRBJ2-2, the V gene TRBV5-5; D unclear. Between the trimmed V and J ends, which lost 4 bases and 6 bases, there was a span of 10 bases. Per germline, CDR1 SGHKS and CDR2 YYEKEE (reference sequence). This CDR3 comprises 13 residues. CDR3 amino acids: CASSQTGAGELFF. Here the CDR3 DNA reads TGTGCCAGCAGCCAGACCGGAGCCGGGGAGCTGTTTTTT.

This clone was recorded only once. The rearrangement uses TRBV11-2 and TRBJ1-1; 11 bases align to TRBD1. After removal of 4 bases from V and 10 bases from J, the junction contained 2 bases not matched to a gene. This CDR3 is 12 amino acids long. Germline V CDR1 and CDR2: SGHAT, FQNNGV. The CDR3 nucleotides are TGTGCCAGCAGCTCGGGACAGGGGGTAGCTTTCTTT. Translation: CASSSGQGVAFF. The full variable domain, its missing parts supplied by reference TRBV11-2 and TRBJ1-1, is EAGVAQSPRYKIIEKRQSVAFWCNPISGHATLYWYQQILGQGPKLLIQFQNNGVVDDSQLPKDRFSAERLKGVDSTLKIQPAKLEDSAVYLCASSSGQGVAFFGQGTRLTVV.

The chain combines TRBV5-1 with TRBJ1-2; D gene uncertain. V was cut by 0 bases and J by 5 bases, with 5 bases left in between. The V gene's germline CDR1 is SGHRS and CDR2 YFSETQ. The CDR3 totals 12 residues. CDR3 residues: CASSLGQYGYTF. CDR3 in DNA: TGCGCCAGCAGCTTGGGGCAGTATGGCTACACCTTC.

The rearrangement joins TRBV5-4 to TRBJ1-1; possible D gene TRBD1, 5 bases. This CDR3 is built from 16 residues. V lost 0 bases and J 2 bases, leaving 14 bases between the germline ends. CDR1 SGHNT and CDR2 YYREEE come from the germline V gene (reference sequence). CDR3 sequence reads: CASSLDRRVTNTEAFF. The CDR3 coding sequence is TGTGCCAGCAGCTTGGACAGGAGGGTTACAAACACTGAAGCTTTCTTT.

This clone was seen a single time. The chain carries TRBV3-1 (or the pseudogene TRBV3-2) and TRBJ1-1, with 8 bases aligning to TRBD1. The V and J ends lost 3 bases and 7 bases, in that order; junction bases with no gene match: 4. Germline V gives CDR1 LGHDT, CDR2 YNNKEL (reference sequence). This CDR3 is built from 13 residues. The CDR3 bases are TGTGCCAGCAGCCAGAGCAGGGGGCGTGAAGCTTTCTTT. Its translation: CASSQSRGREAFF.

The J gene is TRBJ2-6, the V gene TRBV10-1; D remains ambiguous. The CDR3 runs to 14 residues. CDR1 WNHNN and CDR2 SYGVQD come from the germline V gene (reference sequence). V dropped 2 bases and J dropped 2 bases, with 4 bases sitting between them. Here the CDR3 reads CASSETAGANVLTF. CDR3 in DNA: TGCGCCAGCAGTGAGACGGCTGGGGCCAACGTCCTGACTTTC.

In its sample, this clone was seen a few times. The chain is built from TRBV3-1 (or the pseudogene TRBV3-2) and TRBJ2-1, with 10 bases identical to TRBD2. Germline values: CDR1 LGHDT, CDR2 YNNKEL (reference sequence). V shed 1 base and J 4 bases; nucleotides not matched to a gene: 7. The CDR3 has 17 residues. In DNA, the CDR3 is TGTGCCAGCAGCCAAGTGCCTAGCGGGGGCTCATACAATGAGCAGTTCTTC. Translated: CASSQVPSGGSYNEQFF.

This clone was found a few times. V gene TRBV5-4 combines with J gene TRBJ2-5; 9 nucleotides line up with TRBD1. Germline V gives CDR1 SGHNT, CDR2 YYREEE (reference sequence). J lost 3 bases, V lost 2 bases, and 2 bases had no gene match. CDR3 size: 14 residues. In DNA, the CDR3 is TGTGCCAGCAGCTTACAGGGGGCGAAAGAGACCCAGTACTTC. Residues: CASSLQGAKETQYF.

Written as DNA, the CDR3 is TGTGCCAGCAGCTTGTCTGCAGGGGCTGGGGATTCACCCCTCCACTTT. Protein sequence: CASSLSAGAGDSPLHF. V and J are TRBV5-4 and TRBJ1-6, with a weak D call TRBD1 (6 bases). Germline V CDR1 and CDR2: SGHNT, YYREEE (reference sequence). Trimming removed 1 base from V and 8 bases from J, with 16 bases in between. This CDR3 contains 16 residues.